This T cell receptor beta chain was sequenced during a study of cytomegalovirus exposure and HLA in healthy donors (TCRdb year 2017). Study-level background: In an earlier analysis of approximately 640 of the donors, 276 Gb of sequence data and roughly 100 million unique TCR beta sequences from 180 million or so T cells were reported. An earlier analysis of more than 450 of the donors used high-throughput TCR beta sequencing to judge whether each TCR beta V gene segment behaved as functional or pseudogenic. Along with the approximately 620-subject first cohort, a separate validation cohort of over 90 different subjects was used. Because of strong linkage in the cohort, four to six DR-DQ haplotypes were treated as single units for association and clustering. Among around 400 genotyped donors of the cohort, an average of around 250,000 unique TCR beta nucleotide sequences was sequenced per donor, of which 15% to 20% were non-productive. HLA typing included class I and class II loci at four-digit resolution. The study used immunosequencing to profile the T cell repertoires of more than 650 subjects and linked those repertoires to cytomegalovirus serostatus. The number of typed donors differed by locus: about 620-630 for A, B, C, DRB1 and DQB1; approximately 520 for DQA1; approximately 600 for DPA1; and some 430 for DPB1. Rather than drawing on any new phenotypic data, the later analysis identified candidate immune exposures from TCR beta sequences and the way those sequences occurred across donors. A later genetic analysis used genome-wide SNP genotypes for about 65% of the 666 donors, treating that subset as a discovery cohort. All discovery cohort repertoires had been generated using a single sequencing platform. High-throughput TCR immunosequencing, statistical association of individual TCRs with disease status, and machine learning were combined to predict cytomegalovirus infection status. Of the 300 to 450 genotyped donors, 65% to 90% were placed in the genetic ancestry cluster associated with self-reported Caucasian donors. The aim of the study was to test whether cataloging public T cell receptors could identify signatures of past pathogen exposure. To study patterns of TCR occurrence, a later analysis re-analyzed previously published TCR beta repertoires from 666 donors and added high-resolution HLA genotyping. An early release that covered about 600 HLA-typed donors contained 250 to 350 gigabases of sequencing data and about 84 million unique TCR sequences. Alongside the repertoire data, information on donor age, sex, ethnicity and CMV serostatus was compiled.

Libraries were made using the immunoSEQ multiplex PCR assay. The multiplex PCR relied on a mix of 60 forward primers for TCR Vbeta segments and 13 reverse primers for TCR Jbeta segments. Amplification of the CDR3 region of rearranged TCR beta genes was performed with a multiplex PCR assay on genomic DNA. The Illumina HiSeq System was used to sequence the amplified TCR beta libraries as 87-base-pair reads. The authors' analysis ran thus. A later analysis tallied some 79 million unique TCR beta chains across the approximately 670 repertoires, and approximately 12 million of those chains were shared by two or more donors. To remove PCR and sequencing errors, raw reads were error-corrected and collapsed into unique sequences using a nearest-neighbor algorithm that merged closely related sequences. To assign V, D and J gene segments, CDR3 sequences were aligned to IMGT reference sequences. Each retained sequence needed at least a six-nucleotide match to both a V gene segment and a J gene segment. A rearrangement was called productive if the CDR3 had no stop codons and remained in frame with V and J, and every other rearrangement was called non-productive. CDR3 was defined by IMGT convention, running from the second conserved V-encoded cysteine to the conserved J-encoded phenylalanine. In an earlier analysis of approximately 590 of the donors, sequences lacking an unambiguous match to a single V gene segment were excluded. An earlier analysis of a few hundred of the donors classified V segments as functional when productive rearrangements were above 56.7% and as segregating when the standard deviation between donors was above 5%. A statistical classification framework was built for diagnosing cytomegalovirus status from the catalog of TCR beta chain sequences. In a later analysis, TCR nucleotide sequences were compared against IMGT/GENE-DB human TR gene sequences so that V and J genes could be assigned. Using the TCRdist pipeline, a later analysis assigned CDR3 sequences along with most-parsimonious VDJ recombination scenarios. A later analysis defined each TCR beta chain by its CDR3 amino acid sequence plus V-gene family, and excluded reads lacking a unique V-gene family. In a later analysis, fewer than 650 highly shared, low-generation-probability nucleotide sequences were removed to address suspected cross-contamination and a sequencing artifact. In a later analysis, a clonal expansion index for each public chain was calculated from normalized within-repertoire ranks of inferred template counts. Generation probabilities in a later analysis came from a VDJ recombination model fitted to out-of-frame rearrangements, and those results were checked against IGoR. A later analysis scored TCR-TCR, TCR-HLA and TCR-CMV co-occurrence with hypergeometric tests, applying a repertoire-size bias correction to TCR pairs. A later analysis estimated false discovery rates by permuting HLA or CMV assignments 20 times. In a later analysis, co-occurring TCRs were grouped using DBSCAN, and TCRdist sequence similarity was added for clustering within HLA-allele-positive subsets. Repertoires with fewer than 30,000 or more than 120,000 public chains, plus five repertoires with anomalous nucleotide sharing, were excluded from co-occurrence clustering. This is the immuneACCESS table as TCRdb keeps it, with only in-frame sequences that have V and J called. A part of the clones is gone; compared with another copy, unresolved V genes explain less than half, and the rest is unexplained. V and J calls and clone size are as listed in that table; D and trimming were resolved from the DNA. Present in this sample are over 150,000 clones, about 82% of which were seen just once. The ten largest clonotypes hold less than 2.5% of the sample.

The cohort consisted of 666 healthy bone marrow donors. At the time of sampling, every cohort member was nominally healthy, though immune exposures that went unrecorded were likely present. The donor tested CMV seronegative, placing the donor among the roughly 400 seronegative members of the cohort. A peripheral blood sample was provided by each donor, and peripheral blood mononuclear cells were used for TCR beta sequencing. Genomic DNA extraction from the blood cell samples was performed with the Qiagen DNeasy Blood Extraction Kit. Points the paper makes about the study in general: In a later genetic analysis, a missense DCLRE1C variant was associated with V-gene and J-gene trimming of TCR beta chains, and the association was replicated in an independent cohort. Because HLA typing was missing for some donors at each locus, association tests included only the typed subset. Correlated functional status among segregating V segments might reflect linkage disequilibrium, but an unknown experimental factor could not be ruled out. Compared with the roughly 600-donor mean, donors in an Asian-associated ancestry cluster had fewer N-insertions in productive TCRs, according to a later genetic analysis. The authors suggested that the approach could potentially be extended to other disease states and immunological phenotypes. Across donors, most TCR sequences were observed very rarely, whereas some public TCRs were present in many individuals. The classifier was reported to diagnose cytomegalovirus status with high specificity and sensitivity in both the original and validation cohorts. According to a later analysis, parvovirus B19, influenza, CMV and Epstein-Barr virus appeared linked to several top co-occurrence clusters. Only TCR beta chains were sequenced in this cohort, and the absence of alpha or paired-chain data limited detectable features. Some IMGT-functional V segments, including TRBV6-2 and TRBV6-3, could not be distinguished by the 87-base-pair reads and were therefore excluded. Because counts were too low, 15 or so rarely observed V segments, including chromosome 9 orphons, were excluded from the earlier analysis of several hundred of the donors. A later analysis associated 15,000 or so TCR beta sequences with specific HLA alleles at a false discovery rate of 0.05. In an earlier analysis of 450 to 750 of the donors, most TCR beta V segments appeared in productive rearrangements about 87% or about 30% of the time, broadly matching IMGT annotations. Most CMV-associated TCR beta chains appeared to be HLA-restricted in a later analysis, and the HLA associations seemed to be driven largely by CMV exposure. A later analysis found that TCR association rates varied across HLA loci, with DRB1 alleles showing the most associated TCRs and HLA-C alleles the fewest. Sequencing depth was assumed to be roughly uniform across donors in the presence/absence analyses, though that assumption may not hold. In the study, approximately 150 TCR beta chains were listed as associated with cytomegalovirus. A group of highly shared sequence variants was considered likely to be a technical artifact of the sequencing pipeline. A further reported finding was that TCR beta sequences accurately predicted the HLA-A and HLA-B alleles for most subjects in the first cohort. Immune exposure information for the cohort was limited to CMV serostatus. Assigning TCR associations to individual alleles was difficult when HLA alleles, especially DR and DQ, strongly co-occurred. In a later analysis, HLA-associated TCR beta chains showed more clonal expansion and lower generation probabilities than non-associated chains that were equally common. Three of the identified cytomegalovirus-associated TCR beta chains were confirmed in vitro to be specific for cytomegalovirus antigens.

The CDR3 goes from the cysteine to the phenylalanine over 13 residues. This entry keeps only the CDR3 DNA: 39 bases, framed from base 1. Trimming takes 4 bases from V and 5 bases from J, and the germline ends sit 14 bases apart. Via the germline V gene, CDR1 is SQVTM and CDR2 ANQGSEA. Turning to this clone: Its antigen is unknown. No clone much larger than this one lies a single base away; base qualities are absent. Other DNA sequences within the sample encode an identical CDR3.

Sample: PBMCs. This receptor was taken from a male donor in good health and CMV-seronegative. This chain is built from TRBV29-1 and TRBJ2-5; the D gene is perhaps TRBD1, from 7 matching bases. The CDR3 protein sequence reads: CSVAQGGLETQYF. DNA sequence: TGCAGCGTTGCTCAGGGGGGTCTCGAGACCCAGTACTTC.